The T cell receptor (beta chain) under discussion was sequenced for a study of molecular identifiers for immune sequencing clone quantification. J lost 4 bases, V lost 3 bases, and 10 bases had no gene match. This CDR3 region has 16 residues. Per germline, CDR1 LNHDA and CDR2 SQIVND (reference sequence). TCRdb used MiXCR to reprocess the PCR reads, holding one entry per CDR3 protein. The sample includes about 510,000 distinct CDR3 sequences, around 23% of them seen just once. Remarks on this clonotype: Its cognate antigen is unknown.

Study observations and caveats: Effector cells kept over 99% of their molecules in clones above 20 RNA copies, while naive cells kept under 1% there.

The specimen sequenced was naive CD8+ T cells from blood, with Jurkat cell RNA spiked in. The subset is: FACS-sorted CD8+CD4-CCR7+CD45RA+ naive T cells. The gene calls are TRBV19 and TRBJ2-3, with 7 positions matching TRBD2. This receptor was obtained from a human donor in good health. Some libraries in this study had Jurkat cell RNA spiked in. The CDR3 nucleotides read TGTGCCAGTAGTATCCTGGGCGGGAGAAGGGCAGATACGCAGTATTTT. Its translation is CASSILGGRRADTQYF.